The 4 T cell receptor beta chains reported below all come from one sample, sequenced in a study of spatial heterogeneity in lung cancer. The sample's time point: sample taken at primary tumor resection. In each case, whole RNA from tumor, nontumor lung or frozen PBMC was sequenced unsorted. TCRdb passed the 5' RACE reads through MiXCR, listing each CDR3 protein once. Of around 45,000 distinct CDR3 sequences listed, approximately 12% were seen once; the top ten hold 40% to 50%. The sample consisted of PBMCs, taken at surgery. The source is a female donor with early-stage non-small cell lung cancer.

The chain recombines TRBV6-5 with TRBJ1-1; D uncertain. The CDR3 is 13 residues long. CDR1 and CDR2 (germline): MNHEY, SVGAGI. Trimming shortened V by 0 bases and J by 4 bases, and 6 bases separated the two germline ends. CDR3: CASSYSRGTEAFF. In DNA, the CDR3 is TGTGCCAGCAGTTACTCACGAGGCACTGAAGCTTTCTTT.

This clonotype turned up a few times. This chain joins TRBV30 and TRBJ2-2; no firm D call. This CDR3 comprises 13 residues. Germline CDR1 reads GTSNPN; CDR2 reads SVGIG (reference sequence). The ends were cut back, 1 base at V and 2 bases at J, with 5 bases in the middle. The CDR3 protein is CAWSDPNTGELFF. The CDR3 coding sequence is TGTGCCTGGAGTGATCCCAACACCGGGGAGCTGTTTTTT. Complete variable domain (other parts from reference TRBV30 and TRBJ2-2): SQTIHQWPATLVQPVGSPLSLECTVEGTSNPNLYWYRQAAGRGLQLLFYSVGIGQISSEVPQNLSASRPQDRQFILSSKKLLLSDSGFYLCAWSDPNTGELFFGEGSRLTVL.

The sample holds a few counts of this clonotype. This sequence joins TRBV7-7 and TRBJ2-1, with D unclear. This CDR3 contains 13 residues. Per germline, CDR1 SSHAT and CDR2 FNYEAQ (reference sequence). V lost 5 bases to trimming and J lost 5 bases, with 10 bases between them. The CDR3 bases are TGTGCCAGCAGCCCGGACCGCAACAATGAGCAGTTCTTC. Translation gives CASSPDRNNEQFF. The variable domain in full, with the rest retrieved from reference TRBV7-7 and TRBJ2-1, is GAGVSQSPRYKVTKRGQDVTLRCDPISSHATLYWYQQALGQGPEFLTYFNYEAQPDKSGLPSDRFSAERPEGSISTLTIQRTEQRDSAMYRCASSPDRNNEQFFGPGTRLTVL.

This clonotype was counted many times. The chain uses TRBV19 and TRBJ1-1, with D perhaps matching TRBD1 (5 bases). Germline lookup yields CDR1 LNHDA and CDR2 SQIVND (reference sequence). This CDR3 is 14 amino acids long. Trimming removed 3 bases at V and 3 bases at J, with 11 bases between. The chain's CDR3 is CASSIREDYTEAFF. The CDR3 nucleotides read TGTGCCAGTAGTATCAGGGAGGATTACACTGAAGCTTTCTTT.